The 7 T cell receptor beta chains in this list originate from one sample, sequenced in a study of blood T cell repertoires in COVID-19. The repertoire was sequenced with immunoSEQ multiplex PCR; TCRdb's copy has only in-frame clones and lacks some. The data hold tens of thousands of clones, with about 90% observed a single time. The specimen sequenced was peripheral blood. These receptors all stem from a human donor with active COVID-19. The donor label of this sample is uncertain.

This clone was counted a few times. The chain joins TRBV5-4 to TRBJ1-2, with 11 bases identical to TRBD1. Germline CDR1 SGHNT, CDR2 YYREEE (reference sequence). V trimming: 4 bases; J trimming: 5 bases; junction bases outside the gene matches: 1. The CDR3 length is 13 residues. The CDR3 here is CASSGDRGYGYTF. DNA of the CDR3: TGTGCCAGCAGCGGGGACAGGGGGTATGGCTACACCTTC.

The chain carries TRBV3-1 (or the pseudogene TRBV3-2) and TRBJ1-5; D gene uncertain. This CDR3 contains 12 residues. V dropped 2 bases and J dropped 4 bases, with 3 bases sitting between them. Germline V gene data show CDR1 as LGHDT and CDR2 as YNNKEL (reference sequence). CDR3 residues: CASSQQNQPQHF. CDR3 DNA sequence: TGTGCCAGCAGCCAACAAAATCAGCCCCAGCATTTT.

The chain uses TRBV3-1 (or the pseudogene TRBV3-2) and TRBJ2-5; 9 positions match TRBD2. The CDR3 sequence is 16 residues long. Germline CDR1 LGHDT, CDR2 YNNKEL (reference sequence). J gave up 1 base and V 4 bases, and 7 bases lay outside the gene matches. The chain's CDR3 is CASSRGSGGFQETQYF. CDR3 sequence (DNA): TGTGCCAGCAGCCGCGGTAGCGGGGGATTCCAAGAGACCCAGTACTTC.

The rearrangement links TRBV27 to TRBJ2-3, with D possibly matching TRBD2 (7 bases). CDR1 and CDR2 from the germline V gene are MNHEY and SMNVEV (reference sequence). V lost 3 bases, J lost 0 bases, and 10 bases lay in between. This CDR3 is 15 amino acids long. DNA for the CDR3: TGTGCCAGCAGTTTGCGGGGGCCCAGCACAGATACGCAGTATTTT. This gives the protein CASSLRGPSTDTQYF.

V is TRBV9 and J is TRBJ2-1; 10 nucleotides line up with TRBD1. This CDR3 region has 15 residues. The germline CDR1 and CDR2 sequences are SGDLS and YYNGEE. V gave up 3 bases and J gave up 6 bases; unmatched junction bases: 6. In nucleotides, the CDR3 is TGTGCCAGCAGCGCAGGGACAGGGGCAGTCAATGAGCAGTTCTTC. Protein: CASSAGTGAVNEQFF.

The V call is TRBV7-3, the J call TRBJ2-1; 13 nucleotides line up with TRBD2. Trimming at V came to 1 base and at J to 5 bases, leaving 8 bases not matched to a gene. Germline assignment: CDR1 SGHTA and CDR2 FQGTGA. CDR3 length: 18 residues. The CDR3 here is CASSLIPGLAGANNEQFF. CDR3 bases: TGTGCCAGCAGCTTAATTCCCGGACTAGCGGGGGCCAACAATGAGCAGTTCTTC.

This sequence joins TRBV9 and TRBJ2-5, with 9 bases identical to TRBD2. The CDR3 covers 15 residues. The trim removed 3 bases at V and 6 bases at J, leaving 9 bases unmatched. Germline V CDR1 and CDR2: SGDLS, YYNGEE. DNA for the CDR3: TGTGCCAGCAGCGAAACCGGGACTAGCATGAAGACCCAGTACTTC. Amino acids: CASSETGTSMKTQYF.